A selection of T cell receptor beta chains follows, all from one sample in a study of blood T cell repertoires in COVID-19. Sequenced by immunoSEQ multiplex PCR; TCRdb stores in-frame clones only, minus some. The table includes 400,000 to 550,000 clones, 70% to 90% detected once. The source material was PBMCs or T cells enriched from blood (not recorded which). Receptors were obtained from a woman between 18 and 29 years old with acute COVID-19. The CDR3 runs from the conserved cysteine through the conserved F or W. Fields, in order: clone size, J gene, D gene, V gene, CDR3 DNA, CDR3 protein. The D gene is left open where the match is weak. The size of a clone is reported for some rows only, either as once, few or many, or as a class for expanded clones.

abundance: NA; j_gene: TRBJ2-3; d_gene: NA; v_gene: TRBV9; CDR3nt: TGTGCCAGCAGCGTCCGGGGTTCTAGCACAGATACGCAGTATTTT; CDR3aa: CASSVRGSSTDTQYF
abundance: NA; j_gene: TRBJ2-7; d_gene: TRBD2; v_gene: TRBV28; CDR3nt: TGTGCCAGCAGAACGACTAGCGGGGTCTCCTACGAGCAGTACTTC; CDR3aa: CASRTTSGVSYEQYF
abundance: once; j_gene: TRBJ2-7; d_gene: TRBD2; v_gene: TRBV5-5; CDR3nt: TGTGCCAGCAGCTTGGTACTAGCGAATTACGAGCAGTACTTC; CDR3aa: CASSLVLANYEQYF
abundance: NA; j_gene: TRBJ2-3; d_gene: TRBD2; v_gene: TRBV30; CDR3nt: TGTGCCTGGAGATCGGGACTAGCGGGAGCAGATACGCAGTATTTT; CDR3aa: CAWRSGLAGADTQYF
abundance: NA; j_gene: TRBJ1-5; d_gene: NA; v_gene: TRBV15; CDR3nt: TGTGCCACCAGCAGGAGGGGAGGGATTAGCAATCAGCCCCAGCATTTT; CDR3aa: CATSRRGGISNQPQHF
abundance: NA; j_gene: TRBJ2-2; d_gene: TRBD1; v_gene: TRBV10-3; CDR3nt: TGTGCCATCAGTTCGAGAACAGGGGGCAGAGGAACCGGGGAGCTGTTTTTT; CDR3aa: CAISSRTGGRGTGELFF
abundance: NA; j_gene: TRBJ1-4; d_gene: NA; v_gene: TRBV28; CDR3nt: TGTGCCAGCAGCCCCCGCGGGGCCGAAATGAGGAAACTGTTTTTT; CDR3aa: CASSPRGAEMRKLFF
abundance: NA; j_gene: TRBJ1-1; d_gene: NA; v_gene: TRBV4-3; CDR3nt: TGCGCCAGCAGCCAATATCGGGAAGGAACTGAAGCTTTCTTT; CDR3aa: CASSQYREGTEAFF
abundance: NA; j_gene: TRBJ2-5; d_gene: TRBD1; v_gene: TRBV29-1; CDR3nt: TGCAGCGTTGAGTCTCCGGGACAGGGAAGGGGAGAGACCCAGTACTTC; CDR3aa: CSVESPGQGRGETQYF
abundance: NA; j_gene: TRBJ2-5; d_gene: NA; v_gene: TRBV7-2; CDR3nt: TGTGCCAGCAGCTACAGACCCGGGAGAGGGGAGACCCAGTACTTC; CDR3aa: CASSYRPGRGETQYF
abundance: NA; j_gene: TRBJ1-2; d_gene: TRBD1; v_gene: TRBV9; CDR3nt: TGTGCCAGCGGACAGGGGAGATACGGCTACACCTTC; CDR3aa: CASGQGRYGYTF
abundance: NA; j_gene: TRBJ1-2; d_gene: NA; v_gene: TRBV5-1; CDR3nt: TGCGCCAGCAGCTTGGAGGTCGGGAGTTATGGCTACACCTTC; CDR3aa: CASSLEVGSYGYTF
abundance: NA; j_gene: TRBJ2-5; d_gene: NA; v_gene: TRBV2; CDR3nt: TGTGCCAGCAGTCTAAACCCCCCGGGACAACTCTACTTC; CDR3aa: CASSLNPPGQLYF
abundance: NA; j_gene: TRBJ2-1; d_gene: NA; v_gene: TRBV30; CDR3nt: TGTGCCTGGAGACCAATATCGCGGGAGCAGTTCTTC; CDR3aa: CAWRPISREQFF
abundance: NA; j_gene: TRBJ1-4; d_gene: NA; v_gene: TRBV27; CDR3nt: TGTGCCAGCAGTTTATTACCCAGGGTTAATGAAAAACTGTTTTTT; CDR3aa: CASSLLPRVNEKLFF
abundance: NA; j_gene: TRBJ1-4; d_gene: NA; v_gene: TRBV7-8; CDR3nt: TGTGCCAGCAGCTTAGGGAGAAGTGAAAAACTGTTTTTT; CDR3aa: CASSLGRSEKLFF
abundance: NA; j_gene: TRBJ2-7; d_gene: NA; v_gene: TRBV21-1; CDR3nt: TGTGCCAGCAGCTCCCCCCGGGAGTTCGAGCAGTACTTC; CDR3aa: CASSSPREFEQYF
abundance: NA; j_gene: TRBJ1-1; d_gene: NA; v_gene: TRBV5-1; CDR3nt: TGCGCCAGCAGCTTGGAACCAGGCCGATTGAACACTGAAGCTTTCTTT; CDR3aa: CASSLEPGRLNTEAFF
abundance: NA; j_gene: TRBJ2-4; d_gene: NA; v_gene: TRBV7-2; CDR3nt: TGTGCCAGCAGCTTAGTACCGGTAGCCAAAAACATTCAGTACTTC; CDR3aa: CASSLVPVAKNIQYF
abundance: NA; j_gene: TRBJ2-5; d_gene: TRBD2; v_gene: TRBV9; CDR3nt: TGTGCCAGCCGCGTAGGGGCGGGGGGGTATGAGACCCAGTACTTC; CDR3aa: CASRVGAGGYETQYF
abundance: NA; j_gene: TRBJ1-2; d_gene: TRBD1; v_gene: TRBV2; CDR3nt: TGTGCCAGCAGTGCCCGGGACAGCTATGGCTACACCTTC; CDR3aa: CASSARDSYGYTF
abundance: NA; j_gene: TRBJ1-2; d_gene: NA; v_gene: TRBV27; CDR3nt: TGTGCCAGCAGTTCGATCGCCGGGGGACCCCTGTTAAACTATGGCTACACCTTC; CDR3aa: CASSSIAGGPLLNYGYTF
abundance: NA; j_gene: TRBJ1-2; d_gene: NA; v_gene: TRBV12-3/TRBV12-4; CDR3nt: TGTGCCAGCAGTTTCGGAGGGGAGGGAGGCTACACCTTC; CDR3aa: CASSFGGEGGYTF
abundance: NA; j_gene: TRBJ2-1; d_gene: TRBD2; v_gene: TRBV11-3; CDR3nt: TGTGCCAGCAGCTTGGGGCTAGCGGGAGTTGAGCAGTTCTTC; CDR3aa: CASSLGLAGVEQFF
abundance: NA; j_gene: TRBJ1-2; d_gene: TRBD1; v_gene: TRBV4-1; CDR3nt: TGCGCCAGCAGCCAAGTAGACAGGGGCTATGGCTACACCTTC; CDR3aa: CASSQVDRGYGYTF
abundance: once; j_gene: TRBJ1-5; d_gene: TRBD1; v_gene: TRBV27; CDR3nt: TGTGCCAGCAGTGAATATTCGACAGGGGGCGGACAGCCCCAGCATTTT; CDR3aa: CASSEYSTGGGQPQHF
abundance: NA; j_gene: TRBJ1-1; d_gene: NA; v_gene: TRBV2; CDR3nt: TGTGCCCAAGGTGGGGGCTCGGCTTTCTTT; CDR3aa: CAQGGGSAFF